These T cell receptor beta chains were read from a single sample in a study of blood T cells in healthy people across ages. MiXCR was run by TCRdb on the 5' RACE reads, yielding one entry per CDR3 protein. The sample lists hundreds of thousands of distinct CDR3 sequences; around 20% were seen once. Sequencing was done on a sample of blood. Source of these receptors: an older man in good health. Both conserved end residues are part of each CDR3. Each record gives: V gene, clone size, J gene, CDR3 length, D gene, CDR3 DNA, CDR3 protein. A D gene is named only where the DNA matches it firmly. Only part of the rows carry a size: once, few, many, or a class if the clone is expanded.

v_call: TRBV6-5; clone_size: .; j_call: TRBJ2-5; cdr3_length: 14; d_call: TRBD2; cdr3_nt: TGTGCCAGCAGTGCCCTAGCGGGAGGAGAGACCCAGTACTTC; cdr3_aa: CASSALAGGETQYF
v_call: TRBV5-1; clone_size: .; j_call: TRBJ1-3; cdr3_length: 16; d_call: .; cdr3_nt: TGCGCCAGCAGCATCGGGCCTCAAAGGACGGGAAACACCATATATTTT; cdr3_aa: CASSIGPQRTGNTIYF
v_call: TRBV20-1; clone_size: few; j_call: TRBJ1-1; cdr3_length: 12; d_call: .; cdr3_nt: TGCAGTGCTAGTATCGGGGGTAATGAAGCTTTCTTT; cdr3_aa: CSASIGGNEAFF
v_call: TRBV5-1; clone_size: .; j_call: TRBJ2-1; cdr3_length: 15; d_call: TRBD2; cdr3_nt: TGCGCCAGCAGCTTGGAAGCGGGGGATTACAATGAGCAGTTCTTC; cdr3_aa: CASSLEAGDYNEQFF
v_call: TRBV12-3/TRBV12-4; clone_size: few; j_call: TRBJ1-4; cdr3_length: 14; d_call: .; cdr3_nt: TGTGCCAGCAGTGCCGACAGTTACTATGAAAAACTGTTTTTT; cdr3_aa: CASSADSYYEKLFF
v_call: TRBV7-3; clone_size: many; j_call: TRBJ2-1; cdr3_length: 15; d_call: TRBD2; cdr3_nt: TGTGCCAGCAGCTTCGGACTAGGGTACTACAATGAGCAGTTCTTC; cdr3_aa: CASSFGLGYYNEQFF
v_call: TRBV28; clone_size: .; j_call: TRBJ1-1; cdr3_length: 11; d_call: .; cdr3_nt: TGTGCCAGCATCGGGACCCAAGGGGCTTTCTTT; cdr3_aa: CASIGTQGAFF
v_call: TRBV27; clone_size: .; j_call: TRBJ2-7; cdr3_length: 14; d_call: TRBD1; cdr3_nt: TGTGCCAGCAGTTTAGTGGACAGGGGGTACGAGCAGTACTTC; cdr3_aa: CASSLVDRGYEQYF
v_call: TRBV11-2; clone_size: .; j_call: TRBJ2-1; cdr3_length: 13; d_call: .; cdr3_nt: TGTGCCAGCAGCTTAGATTTGAGGAATGAGCAGTTCTTC; cdr3_aa: CASSLDLRNEQFF
v_call: TRBV2; clone_size: few; j_call: TRBJ1-4; cdr3_length: 16; d_call: .; cdr3_nt: TGTGCCAGCACAGCGGGGGCGGATCGAACTAATGAAAAACTGTTTTTT; cdr3_aa: CASTAGADRTNEKLFF
v_call: TRBV25-1; clone_size: .; j_call: TRBJ1-2; cdr3_length: 13; d_call: .; cdr3_nt: TGTGCCAGCAGTGATCTGGGCAACTATGGCTACACCTTC; cdr3_aa: CASSDLGNYGYTF
v_call: TRBV7-3; clone_size: few; j_call: TRBJ2-1; cdr3_length: 15; d_call: .; cdr3_nt: TGTGCCAGCAGCTTAAGCGGACAGTTCTACAATGAGCAGTTCTTC; cdr3_aa: CASSLSGQFYNEQFF
v_call: TRBV9; clone_size: .; j_call: TRBJ2-1; cdr3_length: 14; d_call: .; cdr3_nt: TGTGCCAGCAGCGTTGGGAACATATACAATGAGCAGTTCTTC; cdr3_aa: CASSVGNIYNEQFF
v_call: TRBV3-1; clone_size: .; j_call: TRBJ1-1; cdr3_length: 13; d_call: .; cdr3_nt: TGTGCCAGCAGCCAAGGTCTTCACACTGAAGCTTTCTTT; cdr3_aa: CASSQGLHTEAFF
v_call: TRBV6-6; clone_size: few; j_call: TRBJ1-6; cdr3_length: 16; d_call: .; cdr3_nt: TGTGCCAGCAGTTACCCCAAGGCAGGCGATAATTCACCCCTCCACTTT; cdr3_aa: CASSYPKAGDNSPLHF
v_call: TRBV5-1; clone_size: many; j_call: TRBJ2-3; cdr3_length: 16; d_call: TRBD2; cdr3_nt: TGCGCCAGCAGCGATGGGACTAGCGGGTCTGGAGATACGCAGTATTTT; cdr3_aa: CASSDGTSGSGDTQYF
v_call: TRBV5-1; clone_size: .; j_call: TRBJ2-5; cdr3_length: 15; d_call: .; cdr3_nt: TGCGCCAGCAGCTTGGCCACCGGCCACGGCGAGACCCAGTACTTC; cdr3_aa: CASSLATGHGETQYF